Following are 15 T cell receptor beta chains from one sample sequenced in a study of cytomegalovirus exposure and HLA in healthy donors. Primers included in the PCR were 60 Vbeta and 13 Jbeta primers. TCRdb keeps only in-frame clones here, not all; method: immunoSEQ multiplex PCR. The data show around 130,000 clones, with about 8.5% seen just once and 5% to 7% held by the top ten. Sequencing was carried out using PBMCs. The origin of the receptors is a man aged 40-49 years in good health and CMV-seronegative.

This clone appeared a few times. V usage is TRBV10-3 and J usage is TRBJ2-7; D gene uncertain. Trimming pared 0 bases from V and 3 bases from J, leaving 3 bases between. This CDR3 has 12 residues. Germline V lookup: CDR1 ENHRY, CDR2 SYGVKD. CDR3 in amino acids: CAISESSYEQYF. DNA of the CDR3: TGTGCCATCAGTGAGTCGAGCTACGAGCAGTACTTC.

The J gene is TRBJ2-1, the V gene TRBV19; D possibly corresponds to TRBD1 (5 bases). The CDR3 has 13 residues. The V gene lost 4 bases and the J gene lost 4 bases, with 8 bases spanning the gap. CDR1 and CDR2 (germline): LNHDA, SQIVND (reference sequence). The CDR3 region has the DNA TGTGCCAGTAGTAATCAGGGATACAATGAGCAGTTCTTC. Translation gives CASSNQGYNEQFF.

This clone was found a few times. The J gene is TRBJ1-1, the V gene TRBV10-1; possibly TRBD1 for D (6 bases). V gave up 3 bases and J gave up 11 bases, with 13 bases separating them. The CDR3 sequence is 12 residues long. Germline lookup yields CDR1 WNHNN and CDR2 SYGVQD (reference sequence). The CDR3 sequence: CASSEQGLPAFF. For the CDR3, the DNA is TGCGCCAGCAGTGAACAGGGATTGCCTGCTTTCTTT.

The chain is built from TRBV6-6 and TRBJ1-5; 9 bases fit TRBD1. The trim removed 4 bases at V and 4 bases at J, leaving 2 bases unmatched. The V gene's germline CDR1 is MNHNY and CDR2 SVGAGI (reference sequence). The CDR3 runs 14 residues. The CDR3 reads CASSFGQGNQPQHF. The CDR3 region has the DNA TGTGCCAGCAGTTTCGGACAGGGGAATCAGCCCCAGCATTTT.

This clone was seen more than once but under ten times. This chain joins TRBV5-1 and TRBJ2-3; 9 positions match TRBD2. Germline loops: CDR1 SGHRS, CDR2 YFSETQ. This CDR3 has 18 amino acids. Unmatched junction bases numbered 13, after V lost 2 bases and J lost 3 bases. For the CDR3, the DNA is TGCGCCAGCAGCTTACCACATACAGCGGGGGGTGGAACAGATACGCAGTATTTT. It specifies CASSLPHTAGGGTDTQYF.

This clone has a single count. V is TRBV14 and J is TRBJ2-1, with D tentatively TRBD1 (6 bases). The CDR3 extends over 17 amino acids. V lost 1 base and J 0 bases, leaving 13 bases between the germline ends. Germline lookup yields CDR1 SGHDN and CDR2 FVKESK. The CDR3 sequence is CASSQVAGVSSYNEQFF. Written as DNA, the CDR3 is TGTGCCAGCAGCCAAGTCGCAGGGGTCAGCTCCTACAATGAGCAGTTCTTC.

This CDR3 is CASSQKTVYGYTF. The CDR3 DNA sequence: TGCGCCAGCAGTCAAAAGACAGTCTACGGCTACACCTTC. The V call is TRBV23-1, the J call TRBJ1-2, with D tentatively TRBD1 (5 bases). TRBV23-1 is flagged as an ORF with uncertain function. The CDR3 sequence is 13 residues long. V lost 2 bases, J lost 8 bases, and 12 bases lay in between.

This clone was observed a handful of times. The V call is TRBV5-1, the J call TRBJ2-1, with D maybe TRBD1 (7 bases). Trimming removed 0 bases at V and 4 bases at J, with 11 bases between. This CDR3 contains 15 residues. The germline V gene has CDR1 SGHRS and CDR2 YFSETQ. Written as DNA, the CDR3 is TGCGCCAGCAGCTTGGGGGCAGGGGGGTACAATGAGCAGTTCTTC. This translates into CASSLGAGGYNEQFF.

This clone was counted only a few times. The chain uses TRBV5-1 and TRBJ2-2; the match to TRBD1 covers 9 bases. Per germline, CDR1 SGHRS and CDR2 YFSETQ. This CDR3 is 16 amino acids long. V lost 0 bases and J lost 3; bases outside the gene matches: 3. For the CDR3, the DNA is TGCGCCAGCAGCTTGGGACAGGGGGTCGACACCGGGGAGCTGTTTTTT. It encodes CASSLGQGVDTGELFF.

The sample holds a few counts of this clone. The chain couples TRBV6-1 to TRBJ2-7; the D gene is possibly TRBD1 (6 bases). The germline V gene encodes CDR1 MNHNS and CDR2 SASEGT. V was shortened by 7 bases and J by 5 bases, with 18 bases between the two germline ends. The CDR3 length is 14 residues. The CDR3 nucleotides are TGTGCCAGCACCCGACAGGCCCAAGGGGACGAGCAGTACTTC. It is translated as CASTRQAQGDEQYF.

The genes are TRBV6-4 and TRBJ1-5; a possible D gene is TRBD1 (6 bases). The CDR3 spans 14 residues. Germline V gene sequence: CDR1 MRHNA, CDR2 SNTAGT. V shed 4 bases and J shed 6 bases, with 13 bases lying between them. The CDR3 coding sequence is TGTGCCAGCAGTGTCCATCAGGGGAGTCAGCCCCAGCATTTT. Protein sequence: CASSVHQGSQPQHF.

This clone turned up a few times. The V call is TRBV11-2, the J call TRBJ2-7, with 7 bases matching TRBD1. Germline V lookup: CDR1 SGHAT, CDR2 FQNNGV. The CDR3 consists of 15 residues. J lost 5 bases, V lost 5 bases, and 12 bases had no gene match. For the CDR3, the DNA is TGTGCCAGCAGCGCCACAGGGGAAGGCTTCAACGAGCAGTACTTC. Its translation is CASSATGEGFNEQYF.

This clone showed up just a few times. The chain combines TRBV7-6 with TRBJ2-2; TRBD1 might be the D (5 bases). Trimming shortened V by 0 bases and J by 1 base, and 6 bases separated the two germline ends. The V gene's germline CDR1 is SGHVS and CDR2 FNYEAQ. The CDR3 is made up of 15 amino acids. The CDR3 DNA follows: TGTGCCAGCAGCTTAGCGGGGCAGAACACCGGGGAGCTGTTTTTT. It codes for CASSLAGQNTGELFF.

In this sample, this clone turned up a few times. The chain is built from TRBV5-1 and TRBJ2-1; possible D gene TRBD1, 5 bases. There are 17 residues in the CDR3. The germline V gene has CDR1 SGHRS and CDR2 YFSETQ. V lost 1 base and J lost 2, with 16 bases in between. As DNA, the CDR3 is TGCGCCAGCAGCTTGTGGGGCCCAGGTGACCCCTACAATGAGCAGTTCTTC. Amino acids: CASSLWGPGDPYNEQFF.

This sequence joins TRBV6-5 and TRBJ1-3; D possibly corresponds to TRBD1 (5 bases). The CDR3 totals 16 residues. Looked up from germline, CDR1 is MNHEY and CDR2 is SVGAGI. Trimming took 3 bases from V and 2 from J, leaving 14 bases between them. The CDR3 bases are TGTGCCAGCAGTTATGGGGGGATTAGCCCTGGAAACACCATATATTTT. Protein product: CASSYGGISPGNTIYF.